The clone carrying this T cell receptor beta chain has a handful of counts. Its antigen is currently unknown. The sample is drawn from a study of CD8 T cells in ankylosing spondylitis. Study-wide findings and caveats: Relatively rare in peripheral blood, disease-linked clones were also CD8+. According to the report, clones linked to the disease were significantly enriched in matched synovial fluid samples taken from ankylosing spondylitis patients. Ankylosing spondylitis blood seemed to carry a telltale TCR beta motif made of under ten highly homologous variants.

V lost 3 bases and J lost 6, with 9 bases in between. Germline V gives CDR1 MDHEN, CDR2 SYDVKM. The length of the CDR3 is 12 residues. The authors made TCR beta libraries by quantitative 5'-RACE with molecular barcodes. MiXCR was run by TCRdb on the 5' RACE reads, yielding one entry per CDR3 protein. The data show hundreds of thousands of distinct CDR3 sequences, with about a fifth seen just once and 3.5% to 4.5% held by the top ten. Sequencing was carried out using blood, either unsorted or a sorted T cell fraction (not recorded which). The V call is TRBV28, the J call TRBJ2-7; no definite D call. The receptor's source is a female donor with ankylosing spondylitis or in good health (not recorded which). CDR3 nucleotides: TGTGCCAGCAGTTTGCGGCTAGGCGAGCAGTACTTC. Its translation: CASSLRLGEQYF.